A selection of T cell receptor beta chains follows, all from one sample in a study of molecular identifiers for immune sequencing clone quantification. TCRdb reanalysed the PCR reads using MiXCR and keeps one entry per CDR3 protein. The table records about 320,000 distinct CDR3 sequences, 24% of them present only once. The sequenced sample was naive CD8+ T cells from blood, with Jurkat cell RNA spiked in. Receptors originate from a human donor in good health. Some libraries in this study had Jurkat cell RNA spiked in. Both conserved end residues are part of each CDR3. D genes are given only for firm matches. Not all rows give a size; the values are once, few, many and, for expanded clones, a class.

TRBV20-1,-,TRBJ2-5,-,TGCAGTGCTAGAACTAGGGACCACGTTGGGACCCAGTACTTC,CSARTRDHVGTQYF
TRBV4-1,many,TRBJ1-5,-,TGCGCCAGCAGCCAATATCCCAAGGATGGTAATCAGCCCCAGCATTTT,CASSQYPKDGNQPQHF
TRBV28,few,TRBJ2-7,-,TGTGCCAGCACATCTCACCGGGCCCTCGGGGCCGAGCAGTACTTC,CASTSHRALGAEQYF
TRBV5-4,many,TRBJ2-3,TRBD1,TGTGCCAGCAGGCCCGGGACAGCCCCATCAGATACGCAGTATTTT,CASRPGTAPSDTQYF
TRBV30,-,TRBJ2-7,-,TGTGCCTGGAGTGTACTAAGGGACGAGCAGTACTTC,CAWSVLRDEQYF
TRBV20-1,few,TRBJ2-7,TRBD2,TGCAGTGCTTACGGACTAGCGGGAGAAGCCTCCTACGAGCAGTACTTC,CSAYGLAGEASYEQYF
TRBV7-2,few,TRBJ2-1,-,TGTGCCAGCAGCTTAGTTTGGAGCTCCTACAATGAGCAGTTCTTC,CASSLVWSSYNEQFF
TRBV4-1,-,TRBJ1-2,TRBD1,TGCGCCAGCAGCCAGGCCGTACAGGGGGATAATGGCTACACCTTC,CASSQAVQGDNGYTF
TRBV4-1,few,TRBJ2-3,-,TGCGCCAGCAGCCAAGATACTAATACGCAGTATTTT,CASSQDTNTQYF
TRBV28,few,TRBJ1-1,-,TGTGCCACCTCCGTCGGACAAGACCTAAACACTGAAGCTTTCTTT,CATSVGQDLNTEAFF
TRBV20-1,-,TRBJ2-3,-,TGCAGTGCTAGGGAGACCTCTACAGGGTTGGCAGATACGCAGTATTTT,CSARETSTGLADTQYF
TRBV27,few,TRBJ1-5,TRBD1,TGTGCCAGCAGTCCGACAGGGAACTTTTTAGGCAATCAGCCCCAGCATTTT,CASSPTGNFLGNQPQHF
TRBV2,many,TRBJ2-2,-,TGTGCCAGCAGTGAATTTCATGGGGAGCTGTTTTTT,CASSEFHGELFF
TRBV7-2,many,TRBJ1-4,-,TGTGCCAGCAGCTTAGAAGTCAGAAATGAAAAACTGTTTTTT,CASSLEVRNEKLFF
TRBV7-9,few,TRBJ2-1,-,TGTGCCAGCAGCTTGAAAGGGGAAACCTACAATGAGCAGTTCTTC,CASSLKGETYNEQFF
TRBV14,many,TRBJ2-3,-,TGTGCCAGCAGCCAGCCCGAAACTAGGGCGGATACGCAGTATTTT,CASSQPETRADTQYF
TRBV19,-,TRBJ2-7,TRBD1,TGTGCCAGTAGTTCCCCGGGACAGACCTACTACGAGCAGTACTTC,CASSSPGQTYYEQYF
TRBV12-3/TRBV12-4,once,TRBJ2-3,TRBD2,TGTGCCAGCAGGCCTGGGACTAGCGGCCTCACAGATGCGCAGTATTTT,CASRPGTSGLTDAQYF
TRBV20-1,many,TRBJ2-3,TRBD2,TGCAGTGCTAGGGAAACGGGACTAAGCACAGATACGCAGTATTTT,CSARETGLSTDTQYF
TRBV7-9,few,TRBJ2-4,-,TGTGCCAGCAGCCAAACCGCCCCGAGACCGGGGCCGACCAAAAACATTCAGTACTTC,CASSQTAPRPGPTKNIQYF
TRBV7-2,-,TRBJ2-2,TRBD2,TGTGCCAGCAGCTTGGGTAGCGGGGGAACCTACTATGTTGATACCGGGGAGCTGTTTTTT,CASSLGSGGTYYVDTGELFF
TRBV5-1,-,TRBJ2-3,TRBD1,TGCGCCAGCAGCTGGGTGGCAGGGGGCGGTGATACGCAGTATTTT,CASSWVAGGGDTQYF
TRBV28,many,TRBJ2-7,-,TGTGCCAGCAGTACCGGTCAGGAGAGGGGCGAGCAGTACTTC,CASSTGQERGEQYF
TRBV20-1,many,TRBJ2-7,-,TGCAGTGCTATCGGACCGAAGGCCTACGAGCAGTACTTC,CSAIGPKAYEQYF
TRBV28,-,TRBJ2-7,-,TGTGCCAGCAGCTCCCGCAGGAACTACGAGCAGTACTTC,CASSSRRNYEQYF
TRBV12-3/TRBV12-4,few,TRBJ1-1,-,TGTGCCAGCAGTTTTGTCTTAGGGCAGCCGAACACTGAAGCTTTCTTT,CASSFVLGQPNTEAFF
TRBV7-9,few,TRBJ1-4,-,TGTGCCAGCAGCTTAGGACAGCATAATGAAAAACTGTTTTTT,CASSLGQHNEKLFF
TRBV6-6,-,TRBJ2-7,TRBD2,TGTGCCAGCAGTTTTGGACTAGCGGGAGAGGAAGAGCAGTACTTC,CASSFGLAGEEEQYF
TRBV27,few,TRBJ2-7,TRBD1,TGTGCCAGCAGTCCGGGGACAGCCACTAGCTCCTACGAGCAGTACTTC,CASSPGTATSSYEQYF
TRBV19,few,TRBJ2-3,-,TGTGCCAGTAGTATAGTGCAGGGGCCAGATACGCAGTATTTT,CASSIVQGPDTQYF
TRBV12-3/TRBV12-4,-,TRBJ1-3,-,TGTGCCAGCAGTGGACCCAACTCTGGAAACACCATATATTTT,CASSGPNSGNTIYF
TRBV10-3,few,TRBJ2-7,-,TGTGCCATCAGTACTCCGCCCAACTCCTACGAGCAGTACTTC,CAISTPPNSYEQYF
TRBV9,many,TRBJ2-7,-,TGTGCCAGCAGCGTAGCTTGGGCTTCCTACGAGCAGTACTTC,CASSVAWASYEQYF
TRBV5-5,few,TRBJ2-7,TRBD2,TGTGCCAGCAGCTTGGCCGGGACTAGGAGCTCCTACGAGCAGTACTTC,CASSLAGTRSSYEQYF
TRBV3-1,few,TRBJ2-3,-,TGTGCCAGCAGCCAAGATCCGGAAGTCATATGGAGCACAGATACGCAGTATTTT,CASSQDPEVIWSTDTQYF
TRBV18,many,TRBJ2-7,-,TGTGCCAGCAGCCCTGGGAGTTACGAGCAGTACTTC,CASSPGSYEQYF
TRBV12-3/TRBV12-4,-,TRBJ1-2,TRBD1,TGTGCCAGCAGACCCGACAGGGGGGCTGGCTACACCTTC,CASRPDRGAGYTF
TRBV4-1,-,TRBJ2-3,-,TGCGCCAGCAGCCAGACTAGGGGTAGCACAGATACGCAGTATTTT,CASSQTRGSTDTQYF
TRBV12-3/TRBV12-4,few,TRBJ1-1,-,TGTGCCAGCAGGACGACAATAATGAACACTGAAGCTTTCTTT,CASRTTIMNTEAFF
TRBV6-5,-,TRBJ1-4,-,TGTGCCAGCAGATCCAACCCGACAGACTTTAATGAAAAACTGTTTTTT,CASRSNPTDFNEKLFF
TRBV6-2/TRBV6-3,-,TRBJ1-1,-,TGTGCCAGCAAGTTGAACACTGAAGCTTTCTTT,CASKLNTEAFF
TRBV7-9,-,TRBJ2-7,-,TGTGCCAGCAGCTTTCCGGCCTACTACGAGCAGTACTTC,CASSFPAYYEQYF
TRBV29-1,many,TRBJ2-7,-,TGCAGCGTTAGACAGGAGTACGAGCAGTACTTC,CSVRQEYEQYF
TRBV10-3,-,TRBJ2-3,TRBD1,TGTGCCATCAGCGAGGAGGGACAGGTGGCCACAGATACGCAGTATTTT,CAISEEGQVATDTQYF
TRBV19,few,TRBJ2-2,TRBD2,TGTGCCAGTATTCTAAGGCCGGTCGGGACTAGCGAGAACACCGGGGAGCTGTTTTTT,CASILRPVGTSENTGELFF